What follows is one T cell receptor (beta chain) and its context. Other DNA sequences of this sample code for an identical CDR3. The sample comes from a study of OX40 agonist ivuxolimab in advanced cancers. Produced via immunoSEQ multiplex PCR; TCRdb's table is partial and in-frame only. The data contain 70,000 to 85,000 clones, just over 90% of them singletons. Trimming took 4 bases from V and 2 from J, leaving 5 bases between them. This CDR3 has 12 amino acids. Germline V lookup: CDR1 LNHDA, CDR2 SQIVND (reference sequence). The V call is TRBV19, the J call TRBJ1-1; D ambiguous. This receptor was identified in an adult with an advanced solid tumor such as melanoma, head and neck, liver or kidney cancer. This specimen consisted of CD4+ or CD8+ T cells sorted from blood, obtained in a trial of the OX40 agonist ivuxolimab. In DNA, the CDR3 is TGTGCCAGTAGTACAGGAAACACTGAAGCTTTCTTT. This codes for CASSTGNTEAFF.